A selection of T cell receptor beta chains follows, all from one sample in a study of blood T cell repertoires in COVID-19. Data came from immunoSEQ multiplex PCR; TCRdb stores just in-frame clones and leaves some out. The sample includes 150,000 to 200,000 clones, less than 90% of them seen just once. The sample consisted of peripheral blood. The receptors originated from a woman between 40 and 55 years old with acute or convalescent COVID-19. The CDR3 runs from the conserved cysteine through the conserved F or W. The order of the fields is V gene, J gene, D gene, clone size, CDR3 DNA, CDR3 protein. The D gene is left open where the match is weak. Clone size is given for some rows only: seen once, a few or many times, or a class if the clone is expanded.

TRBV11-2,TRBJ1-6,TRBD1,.,TGTGCCAGCAGCACTACTACAGGGGGCGGTTCACCCCTCCACTTT,CASSTTTGGGSPLHF
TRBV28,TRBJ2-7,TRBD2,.,TGTGCCAGCAGTACCGCGGGAGGATCCTACGAGCAGTACTTC,CASSTAGGSYEQYF
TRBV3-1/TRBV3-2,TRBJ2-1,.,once,TGTGCCAGCAGCCAAGTCGTGGGGAGCAATGAGCAGTTCTTC,CASSQVVGSNEQFF
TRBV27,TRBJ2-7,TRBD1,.,TGTGCCAGCAGTGACAGACAGGGCGTTTTCTCCTATCGAGCGCAGTACTTC,CASSDRQGVFSYRAQYF
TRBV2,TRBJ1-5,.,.,TGTGCCAGCCGCCAAAGGGGGGGGCTGCGCAATCAGCCCCAGCATTTT,CASRQRGGLRNQPQHF
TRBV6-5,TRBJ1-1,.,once,TGTGCCAGCAGGATACAGGGGAACACTGAAGCTTTCTTT,CASRIQGNTEAFF
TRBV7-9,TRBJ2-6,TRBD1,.,TGTGCCAGCAGTCCAGGACAGGGGGCTTCCTCTGGGGCCAACGTCCTGACTTTC,CASSPGQGASSGANVLTF
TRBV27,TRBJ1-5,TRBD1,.,TGTGCCAGCAGGACCGACAGGGTAGGTCAGCCCCAGCATTTT,CASRTDRVGQPQHF
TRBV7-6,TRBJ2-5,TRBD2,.,TGTGCCAGCAGCTTAGGCGCCGGAGGTAGCGGGAGATACCAAGAGACCCAGTACTTC,CASSLGAGGSGRYQETQYF
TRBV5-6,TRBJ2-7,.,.,TGTGCCAGCAGCTCCTCCTCCTACGAGCAGTACTTC,CASSSSSYEQYF
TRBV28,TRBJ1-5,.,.,TGTGCCAGCAACCTAAGTAGTGGTTCCAGGGGACAGCCCCAGCATTTT,CASNLSSGSRGQPQHF
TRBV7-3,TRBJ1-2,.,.,TGTGCCAGCAGCCTGGGGGGTCAGGGCTACACCTTC,CASSLGGQGYTF
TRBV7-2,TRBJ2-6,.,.,TGTGCCAGCGGCACGGGGTTCGTCTCTGGGGCCAACGTCCTGACTTTC,CASGTGFVSGANVLTF
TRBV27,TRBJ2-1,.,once,TGTGCCAGCTATACAGGGAACAATGAGCAGTTCTTC,CASYTGNNEQFF
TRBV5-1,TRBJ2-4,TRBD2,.,TGCGCCAGCAGCTTGGTTCTAGCGGGAGCCAAAAACATTCAGTACTTC,CASSLVLAGAKNIQYF
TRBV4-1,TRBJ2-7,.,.,TGCGCCAGCAGCCAAGAACAGGGATATGAGCAGTACTTC,CASSQEQGYEQYF
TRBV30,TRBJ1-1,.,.,TGTGCCTGGAGTGTACCGGGGGATAAAGCTTTCTTT,CAWSVPGDKAFF
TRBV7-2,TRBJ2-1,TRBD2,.,TGTGCCAGCAGCTTACCCACTAGCGGGAGGGTCTTCGAGGATGAGCAGTTCTTC,CASSLPTSGRVFEDEQFF
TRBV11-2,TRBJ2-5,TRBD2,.,TGTGCCAGCAGCCGGACTAGCGGGAGAGAGACCCAGTACTTC,CASSRTSGRETQYF
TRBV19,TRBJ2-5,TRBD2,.,TGTGCCACCAGCGGGAGGAATCAAGAGACCCAGTACTTC,CATSGRNQETQYF